This TCR beta chain comes out of a study of blood T cell repertoires in COVID-19. Study-wide context: Sites across the United States, Italy and Spain contributed samples from acute and convalescent COVID-19. From T cells, B-cell-depleted T cells, or PBMCs came the material, which was cDNA or gDNA.

Clones were sequenced by immunoSEQ multiplex PCR, and TCRdb holds only the in-frame ones, with some missing. The sample includes 35,000 to 50,000 clones, approximately 84% of them seen just once. Sequenced input: peripheral blood. This sequence originates from a woman aged 65 to 85 in a cohort sampled during active COVID-19.

This CDR3 is CASSINGAGGISGEQFF. The CDR3 DNA is TGTGCCAGTAGTATAAATGGGGCGGGAGGGATATCGGGTGAGCAGTTCTTC. The rearrangement links TRBV19 to TRBJ2-1; TRBD2 agrees at 9 bases. V was clipped by 2 bases and J by 9 bases; unmatched bases: 14. The CDR3 contains 17 residues. The germline V gene has CDR1 LNHDA and CDR2 SQIVND (reference sequence).